This T cell receptor beta chain was captured in a study of blood T cells in healthy people across ages. Together with a sample-barcoded 5' primer, a J-beta primer mix was included in a second PCR lasting about 7 to 12 cycles. TCRdb re-derived calls from the 5' RACE reads in MiXCR, one entry per CDR3 protein. Among 650,000 to 1,000,000 distinct CDR3 sequences listed, about half were seen once. Trimming removed 5 bases from V and 6 bases from J, with 15 bases in between. The CDR3 length is 14 residues. Germline V gene lookup returns CDR1 SGHTA and CDR2 FQGNSA. J is TRBJ2-3 and V is TRBV7-2; D uncertain. The receptor was isolated from a man of 80 years or more in good health. Sequencing used blood. The CDR3 DNA reads as TGTGCCAGCAGCACCCAAACTTGGACCGATACGCAGTATTTT. Its protein is CASSTQTWTDTQYF.